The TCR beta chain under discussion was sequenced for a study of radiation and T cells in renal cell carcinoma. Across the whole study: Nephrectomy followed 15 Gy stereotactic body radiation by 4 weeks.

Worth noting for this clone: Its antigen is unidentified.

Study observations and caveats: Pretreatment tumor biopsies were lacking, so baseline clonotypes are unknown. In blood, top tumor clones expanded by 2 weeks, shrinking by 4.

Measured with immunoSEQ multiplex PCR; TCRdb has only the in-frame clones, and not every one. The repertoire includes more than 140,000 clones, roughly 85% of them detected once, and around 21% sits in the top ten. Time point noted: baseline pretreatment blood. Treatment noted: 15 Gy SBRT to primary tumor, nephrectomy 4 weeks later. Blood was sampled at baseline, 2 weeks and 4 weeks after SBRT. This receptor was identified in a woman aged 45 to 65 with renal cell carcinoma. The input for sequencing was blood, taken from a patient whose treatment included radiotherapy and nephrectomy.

The CDR3 is CASSGGVGDRFYGYTF. The CDR3 DNA follows: TGTGCCAGTAGTGGGGGTGTGGGGGATCGTTTCTATGGCTACACCTTC. The rearrangement joins TRBV19 to TRBJ1-2; maybe TRBD1 (5 bases). Germline-derived CDR1 and CDR2 are LNHDA and SQIVND (reference sequence). V lost 5 bases and J lost 4, with 20 bases in between. The CDR3 totals 16 residues.